This T cell receptor (beta chain) was obtained from a study of CXCR3-negative and CXCR3-positive naive CD8 T cells. With a few hundred thousand cells each, the CD8+ T cell subsets were individually sorted in triplicate. CD45RO-CCR7+CD27+CD95- characterized naive CD8+ T cells. UMI-labeled 5' RACE TRB cDNA libraries were prepared from the cells. TCRdb derives one entry per CDR3 protein from the 5' RACE reads, leaving out DNA. The sample has 100,000 to 150,000 distinct CDR3 sequences; the top ten hold 0.59%. Of note for this clonotype: What it recognizes is unknown.

The germline CDR1 and CDR2 sequences are LNHDA and SQIVND (reference sequence). The CDR3 loop spans 15 amino acids. Study-level results: Relative to memory CD8+ cells, whose diversity was much lower, both naive subsets had comparably high diversity. CXCR3-positive naive cells carried more hydrophobic TRB CDR3s than CXCR3-negative ones. Both naive subsets, CXCR3-negative and CXCR3-positive, displayed similar TRBV-TRBJ usage, unlike memory cells.

The clonotype comes from a human donor in good health. Some clones in this sample may be carry-over from other donors' samples. The gene calls are TRBV19 and TRBJ2-2; TCRdb selects TRBD1, and the lack of DNA leaves this call unchecked. Sequencing input: naive CXCR3+ CD8+ T cells from blood. Described subset: CD45RO-CCR7+CD27+CD95- naive CD8+ T cells expressing CXCR3 (TNR3+). The chain's CDR3 is CASSIFPDGVIRVFF.